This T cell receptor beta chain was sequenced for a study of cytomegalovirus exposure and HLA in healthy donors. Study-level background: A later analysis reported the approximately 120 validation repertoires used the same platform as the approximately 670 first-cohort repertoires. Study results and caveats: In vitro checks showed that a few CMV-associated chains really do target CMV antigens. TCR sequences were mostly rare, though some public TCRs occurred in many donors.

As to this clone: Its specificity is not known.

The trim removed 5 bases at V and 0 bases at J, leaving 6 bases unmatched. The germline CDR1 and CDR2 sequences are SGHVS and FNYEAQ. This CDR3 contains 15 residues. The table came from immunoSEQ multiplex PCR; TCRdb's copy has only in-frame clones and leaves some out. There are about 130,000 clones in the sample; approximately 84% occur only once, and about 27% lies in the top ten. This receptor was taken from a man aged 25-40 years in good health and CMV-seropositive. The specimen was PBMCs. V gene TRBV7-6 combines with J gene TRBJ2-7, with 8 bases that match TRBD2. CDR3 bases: TGTGCCAGCAGCCCGGCGGGGGGCTTCTCCTACGAGCAGTACTTC. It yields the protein CASSPAGGFSYEQYF. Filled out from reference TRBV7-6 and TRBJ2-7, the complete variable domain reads GAGVSQSPRYKVTKRGQDVALRCDPISGHVSLYWYRQALGQGPEFLTYFNYEAQQDKSGLPNDRFSAERPEGSISTLTIQRTEQRDSAMYRCASSPAGGFSYEQYFGPGTRLTVT.